This T cell receptor beta chain emerged from a study of PD-1 blockade in classical Hodgkin lymphoma. Findings and caveats of the study: Newly diagnosed patients had baseline TCR diversity that was reportedly lower than that of healthy donors. Repertoires differed for reasons still undefined, possibly disease activity or prior therapy.

This CDR3 spans 17 amino acids. Germline V gene sequence: CDR1 MGHDK, CDR2 SYGVNS. V lost 5 bases and J 6 bases, leaving 23 bases between the germline ends. Time point specified: newly diagnosed, previously untreated cHL patient sample. CD4+ T cells were purified from thawed PBMCs by negative selection. The authors compared against newly diagnosed, untreated classical Hodgkin lymphoma PBMCs. Data came from immunoSEQ multiplex PCR; TCRdb stores just in-frame clones and leaves some out. This sample yields some 30,000 clones, of which roughly nine tenths are seen a single time; 0.95% to 1.5% belongs to the top ten. Note on this clone: What it recognizes is unknown.

Sequencing was done on a sample of CD4+ T cells from blood. This clonotype was sampled from a human donor with classical Hodgkin lymphoma. The V gene is TRBV25-1, the J gene TRBJ2-1; possible D gene TRBD1, 5 bases. CDR3 bases: TGTGCCAGCAGTCCACAGCCCGGCAGGGCCAGGTTCAATGAGCAGTTCTTC. This sequence encodes CASSPQPGRARFNEQFF.